This passage covers 29 T cell receptor beta chains from one sample sequenced in a study of cytotoxic CD8 clonotypes in ibrutinib-treated CLL. Sequencing used immunoSEQ multiplex PCR; TCRdb keeps in-frame clones, though not all of them. Among about 200,000 clones listed, more than 70% were seen once. Sequenced material: PBMCs, taken after 12 months of ibrutinib treatment. All receptors come from a human donor with chronic lymphocytic leukemia.

The sample holds one count of this clone. The CDR3 nucleotides read TGTGCCAGCAGTTTGGGTCAGACGGACGAGCAGTACTTC. The encoded protein is CASSLGQTDEQYF. The J gene is TRBJ2-7, the V gene TRBV27; D remains unclear. With 3 bases removed from V and 5 bases from J, the gap between germline ends came to 11 bases. The CDR3 runs 13 residues. Germline values: CDR1 MNHEY, CDR2 SMNVEV (reference sequence).

This CDR3 is CAWSGDRYTEAFF. The CDR3 coding sequence is TGTGCCTGGAGCGGAGACAGATACACTGAAGCTTTCTTT. The chain carries TRBV30 and TRBJ1-1; TRBD1 might be the D (5 bases). Trimming took off 3 bases at V and 3 bases at J, with 11 bases between the two ends. The CDR3 runs 13 residues. Per germline, CDR1 GTSNPN and CDR2 SVGIG (reference sequence).

This clone occurred a few times. The V call is TRBV11-2, the J call TRBJ1-1; the D is unclear. The V gene's germline CDR1 is SGHAT and CDR2 FQNNGV. This CDR3 is 16 amino acids long. V lost 1 base, J lost 3 bases, and 15 bases lay in between. The CDR3 nucleotides read TGTGCCAGCAGCTTAGTTTGGGGTTTTAAGGACACTGAAGCTTTCTTT. This sequence encodes CASSLVWGFKDTEAFF.

The rearrangement links TRBV5-4 to TRBJ2-7; TRBD1 matches at 9 bases. Losses at the gene ends were 9 bases for V and 4 bases for J; bases not matched to a gene: 8. Germline V gene lookup returns CDR1 SGHNT and CDR2 YYREEE (reference sequence). This CDR3 is built from 13 residues. CDR3 sequence reads: CAMEGQGRYEQYF. Here the CDR3 DNA reads TGTGCCATGGAGGGACAGGGAAGGTACGAGCAGTACTTC. The full variable domain, in which reference TRBV5-4 and TRBJ2-7 provide the parts outside the CDR3, is ETGVTQSPTHLIKTRGQQVTLRCSSQSGHNTVSWYQQALGQGPQFIFQYYREEENGRGNFPPRFSGLQFPNYSSELNVNALELDDSALYLCAMEGQGRYEQYFGPGTRLTVT.

The rearrangement joins TRBV28 to TRBJ2-7; no firm D call. Germline V lookup: CDR1 MDHEN, CDR2 SYDVKM. The CDR3 is 14 amino acids. Trimming stripped 1 base from V and 1 base from J, with 8 bases between. CDR3 region: CASSLYALSYEQYF. The CDR3 DNA sequence: TGTGCCAGCAGTTTATACGCGTTATCCTACGAGCAGTACTTC.

The chain combines TRBV15 with TRBJ2-2; 10 bases agree with TRBD2. Germline V gene sequence: CDR1 LNHNV, CDR2 YYDKDF (reference sequence). With V trimmed by 2 bases and J by 3 bases, 6 bases remained unmatched. The CDR3 runs 17 residues. The CDR3 spells CATSRLPGTSDTGELFF. In DNA form, the CDR3 reads TGTGCCACCAGCAGACTTCCCGGGACTAGCGACACCGGGGAGCTGTTTTTT.

The chain couples TRBV10-2 to TRBJ2-7; D gene ambiguous. The V and J ends lost 0 bases and 4 bases respectively, with 7 bases between them. Germline V gene data show CDR1 as WSHSY and CDR2 as SAAADI. The CDR3 length is 13 residues. The CDR3 loop is CASSESTEYEQYF. CDR3 nucleotide sequence: TGCGCCAGCAGTGAGTCAACGGAATACGAGCAGTACTTC.

The chain combines TRBV7-8 with TRBJ2-1; TRBD1 is a possible D gene (6 bases). Trimming stripped 2 bases from V and 10 bases from J, with 21 bases between. This CDR3 region has 16 residues. The germline V gene encodes CDR1 SGHVS and CDR2 FQNEAQ. Here the CDR3 DNA reads TGTGCCAGCAGCTTAAGTACAGGGTCCCGTCGAAGGGAGCAGTTCTTC. It encodes CASSLSTGSRRREQFF.

There are many counts of this clone. V and J are TRBV28 and TRBJ1-2, with D possibly TRBD1 on 5 matching bases. Per germline, CDR1 MDHEN and CDR2 SYDVKM. The CDR3 is made up of 16 amino acids. V was cut by 2 bases and J by 0 bases, with 13 bases left in between. Here the CDR3 reads CASSLGSGYTNYGYTF. CDR3 DNA sequence: TGTGCCAGCAGTTTAGGTTCAGGGTATACTAACTATGGCTACACCTTC.

This clone occurred a few times. The chain joins TRBV6-1 to TRBJ1-5; 8 bases align to TRBD1. The V and J ends lost 7 bases and 9 bases, in that order; junction bases with no gene match: 5. The CDR3 loop spans 12 amino acids. Germline CDR1 reads MNHNS; CDR2 reads SASEGT. CDR3 bases: TGTGCCAGCAATCTACAGGGGGGGCCCCAGCATTTT. Translated: CASNLQGGPQHF.

Note on this clone: One end of the junction fails to match germline, which may point to a read error. The chain combines TRBV7-7 with TRBJ2-3, with D perhaps given as TRBD1 or TRBD2 (6 bases each). Germline V lookup: CDR1 SSHAT, CDR2 FNYEAQ (reference sequence). The CDR3 is made up of 15 amino acids. The CDR3 is CASSPTGASTDTQYF. The CDR3 coding sequence is TGTGCTAGCAGTCCCACGGGGGCTAGCACAGATACGCAGTATTTT. Full variable domain (rest looked up from reference TRBV7-7 and TRBJ2-3): GAGVSQSPRYKVTKRGQDVTLRCDPISSHATLYWYQQALGQGPEFLTYFNYEAQPDKSGLPSDRFSAERPEGSISTLTIQRTEQRDSAMYRCASSPTGASTDTQYFGPGTRLTVL.

This clone appeared a few times. The V gene is TRBV5-5, the J gene TRBJ2-7, with 10 nucleotides matching TRBD2. CDR1 is SGHKS and CDR2 is YYEKEE in the germline V gene (reference sequence). Trimming at V came to 4 bases and at J to 3 bases, leaving 4 bases not matched to a gene. The CDR3 runs to 14 residues. CDR3 sequence reads: CASSPRTSGYEQYF. The CDR3 DNA reads as TGTGCCAGCAGCCCCAGGACTAGCGGCTACGAGCAGTACTTC.

J is TRBJ1-1 and V is TRBV19; no clear D gene. V was shortened by 6 bases and J by 1 base, with 6 bases between the two germline ends. The CDR3 extends over 12 amino acids. CDR1 LNHDA and CDR2 SQIVND come from the germline V gene (reference sequence). In DNA form, the CDR3 reads TGTGCCAGTAGCGTACAGAACACTGAAGCTTTCTTT. Translated: CASSVQNTEAFF.

This clone was seen just once. This chain joins TRBV5-1 and TRBJ2-1, with 7 bases matching TRBD1. There are 15 residues in the CDR3. The germline gives CDR1 SGHRS, CDR2 YFSETQ. The junction had 3 bases not matched to a gene; V was cut back by 3 bases and J by 0 bases. The CDR3 is CASSSTGSSYNEQFF. CDR3 in DNA: TGCGCCAGCAGCTCGACAGGGAGCTCCTACAATGAGCAGTTCTTC.

This chain joins TRBV5-5 and TRBJ2-7; TRBD2 agrees at 14 bases. From germline, CDR1 is SGHKS and CDR2 YYEKEE (reference sequence). V was pared by 4 bases and J by 6 bases, with 15 bases of the junction left unmatched. The CDR3 length is 18 residues. CDR3 loop: CASSPEGTSGSGAPEQYF. CDR3 in DNA: TGTGCCAGCAGCCCCGAGGGGACTAGCGGGAGTGGGGCCCCCGAGCAGTACTTC.

This clone turned up a few times. This CDR3 is CASSQEGSIGAGQPQHF. The CDR3 DNA follows: TGCGCCAGCAGCCAAGAGGGATCGATAGGGGCCGGGCAGCCCCAGCATTTT. This rearrangement joins TRBV4-1 to TRBJ1-5, with D possibly TRBD1 on 5 matching bases. The CDR3 spans 17 residues. The V and J ends lost 0 bases and 7 bases respectively, with 19 bases between them. Germline CDR1 MGHRA, CDR2 YSYEKL.

CDR3: CASSLQRLAFF. The CDR3 bases are TGTGCCAGCAGTTTGCAGAGGTTGGCTTTCTTT. The V and J genes are TRBV28 and TRBJ1-1, with no clear D. Looked up from germline, CDR1 is MDHEN and CDR2 is SYDVKM. There are 11 residues in the CDR3. Trimming cost V 3 bases and J 11 bases, with 10 bases left between them.

The chain recombines TRBV10-1 with TRBJ2-1, with D unclear. Germline values: CDR1 WNHNN, CDR2 SYGVQD (reference sequence). V was cut by 4 bases and J by 4 bases, with 17 bases left in between. This CDR3 contains 16 residues. The CDR3 DNA follows: TGCGCCAGCAGTGCCCTCCAGGCCTCCAGTTACAATGAGCAGTTCTTC. Its translation is CASSALQASSYNEQFF.

V is TRBV21-1 and J is TRBJ2-1; TRBD1, the D gene given by the table, was not confirmed from the DNA. TRBV21-1 is a pseudogene segment. The CDR3 extends over 15 amino acids. CDR3 protein: CASTSGTDNYNEQFF. CDR3 nucleotide sequence: TGTGCCAGCACCTCCGGGACAGACAACTACAATGAGCAGTTCTTC.

The chain recombines TRBV6-5 with TRBJ2-7; 9 bases fit TRBD1. The CDR3 has 15 amino acids. Germline CDR1 MNHEY, CDR2 SVGAGI. Trimming cost V 6 bases and J 4 bases; bases outside gene matches: 10. DNA for the CDR3: TGTGCCAGCAGAATCCGGGGGACAGGGCGGTACGAGCAGTACTTC. Translated: CASRIRGTGRYEQYF.

This chain joins TRBV11-2 and TRBJ1-2, with TRBD1 matching over 7 bases. The CDR3 sequence is 14 residues long. The germline CDR1 and CDR2 sequences are SGHAT and FQNNGV. V shed 11 bases, J shed 4 bases, and the junction held 13 bases outside the gene matches. CDR3 nucleotide sequence: TGTGCCTGCCTAGGGGGCCAGGGCTCCTATGGCTACACCTTC. Amino acid sequence: CACLGGQGSYGYTF.

The chain links TRBV6-5 to TRBJ2-3, with a weak D call TRBD2 (6 bases). CDR1 and CDR2 (germline): MNHEY, SVGAGI. The CDR3 consists of 16 residues. The V gene lost 0 bases and the J gene lost 1 base, with 11 bases spanning the gap. CDR3 bases: TGTGCCAGCAGTTACTCGACCTGGGGGGGCACAGATACGCAGTATTTT. This gives the protein CASSYSTWGGTDTQYF.

This chain connects TRBV5-6 to TRBJ1-5; TRBD1 matches at 9 bases. The CDR3 consists of 15 residues. V was pared by 4 bases and J by 6 bases, with 8 bases of the junction left unmatched. Germline lookup yields CDR1 SGHDT and CDR2 YYEEEE. The CDR3 protein is CASSLQTGGGQPQHF. The CDR3 DNA sequence: TGTGCCAGCAGCCTACAAACAGGGGGCGGTCAGCCCCAGCATTTT. The full variable domain, rest sourced from reference TRBV5-6 and TRBJ1-5, is DAGVTQSPTHLIKTRGQQVTLRCSPKSGHDTVSWYQQALGQGPQFIFQYYEEEERQRGNFPDRFSGHQFPNYSSELNVNALLLGDSALYLCASSLQTGGGQPQHFGDGTRLSIL.

The chain couples TRBV4-2 to TRBJ1-5; D is uncertain. V gave up 4 bases and J gave up 4 bases, with 14 bases separating them. The CDR3 covers 15 residues. Looked up from germline, CDR1 is LGHNA and CDR2 is YNFKEQ. The CDR3 DNA reads TGTGCCAGCAGCCTCCCGGGTTCTGGGAATCAGCCCCAGCATTTT. Translated: CASSLPGSGNQPQHF.

This chain links TRBV5-1 with TRBJ2-3; D might be TRBD1 (6 bases). V was clipped by 0 bases and J by 5 bases, with 10 bases between them. CDR1 is SGHRS, CDR2 YFSETQ, per germline. The CDR3 is 14 residues long. The CDR3 DNA sequence: TGCGCCAGCAGCTTGGACAGGGAAGTAGATACGCAGTATTTT. Residues: CASSLDREVDTQYF.

The chain recombines TRBV30 with TRBJ2-3; D uncertain. V was trimmed by 1 base and J by 7 bases, leaving 12 bases between them. The length of the CDR3 is 13 residues. In germline, CDR1 is GTSNPN, CDR2 SVGIG (reference sequence). CDR3 DNA: TGTGCCTGGAGTGACCCGCGTGGGAATACGCAGTATTTT. Translating it yields CAWSDPRGNTQYF.

The CDR3 region is CASSLGEAGKEQFF. In nucleotides, the CDR3 is TGCGCCAGCAGCTTGGGAGAAGCGGGAAAGGAGCAGTTCTTC. This chain uses TRBV5-1 with TRBJ2-1, with 7 bases identical to TRBD2. Germline assignment: CDR1 SGHRS and CDR2 YFSETQ. V shed 0 bases, J shed 10 bases, and the junction held 7 bases outside the gene matches. The CDR3 extends over 14 amino acids.

A few counts support this clone. The rearrangement links TRBV19 to TRBJ1-1; D is uncertain. This CDR3 region has 11 residues. V shed 6 bases and J shed 7 bases, with 9 bases lying between them. CDR1 and CDR2 from the germline V gene are LNHDA and SQIVND (reference sequence). Written as DNA, the CDR3 is TGTGCCAGTAGGATCGGAGTTGAAGCTTTCTTT. Amino acids: CASRIGVEAFF.

V and J are TRBV6-1 and TRBJ1-6, with 9 bases identical to TRBD1. The junction had 7 bases not matched to a gene; V was cut back by 1 base and J by 9 bases. The CDR3 contains 16 residues. Germline-derived CDR1 and CDR2 are MNHNS and SASEGT. The CDR3, as DNA: TGTGCCAGCAGTGAAGAGGGACAGGGATATGGTTCACCCCTCCACTTT. Amino acid sequence: CASSEEGQGYGSPLHF.